This T cell receptor (beta chain) is from a study of molecular identifiers for immune sequencing clone quantification. In preparing bulk TCR libraries, previously described methods and listed TCR primers were used. In TCRdb, the PCR reads were re-called with MiXCR into one record per CDR3 protein. The sample consists of about 320,000 distinct CDR3 sequences, 20% to 25% of them appearing once. This clonotype was detected a few times. This CDR3 has 14 residues. Germline V gene sequence: CDR1 LGHNA, CDR2 YSLEER. Trimming took 1 base from V and 7 from J, leaving 11 bases between them. Sorted inputs of roughly 20,000 to 1,000,000 cells, with 10%, 30% or 50% RNA, yielded naive CD8 libraries.

The clonotype comes from a human donor in good health. Some libraries in this study had Jurkat cell RNA spiked in. The sequencing sample was made of naive CD8+ T cells from blood, with Jurkat cell RNA spiked in. Subset noted: FACS-sorted CD8+CD4-CCR7+CD45RA+ naive T cells. The V call is TRBV4-3, the J call TRBJ2-1; D not certain. DNA for the CDR3: TGCGCCAGCAGCCAAGCCCTGGCTCTAAATGAGCAGTTCTTC. The encoded protein is CASSQALALNEQFF.